These 32 T cell receptor beta chains came from one sample sequenced in a study of cytomegalovirus exposure and HLA in healthy donors. Both 60 Vbeta primers and 13 Jbeta primers went into the PCR. The method was immunoSEQ multiplex PCR; TCRdb's version includes in-frame clones alone and lacks a portion of them. The sample has about 91,000 clones, 75% to 90% seen once. The sequenced material came from PBMCs. The source is a man aged 18 to 29 in good health and CMV-seronegative.

The V call is TRBV19, the J call TRBJ1-5, with TRBD1 matching over 8 bases. The germline CDR1 and CDR2 sequences are LNHDA and SQIVND (reference sequence). The CDR3 extends over 14 amino acids. The trim removed 6 bases at V and 9 bases at J, leaving 10 bases unmatched. The CDR3 DNA is TGTGCCAGTAGAGGGACAGGCGACCGTTGGCCCCAGCATTTT. Residues: CASRGTGDRWPQHF.

The chain is built from TRBV5-4 and TRBJ2-2; D may be TRBD1 (6 bases). V lost 3 bases to trimming and J lost 1 base, with 13 bases between them. The CDR3 loop spans 16 amino acids. Per germline, CDR1 SGHNT and CDR2 YYREEE (reference sequence). The CDR3 sequence is CASSSEQGQNTGELFF. CDR3 nucleotide sequence: TGTGCCAGCAGCTCTGAACAGGGACAGAACACCGGGGAGCTGTTTTTT.

The gene calls are TRBV4-2 and TRBJ2-5; tentatively, D is TRBD2 (6 bases). The end of the DNA is better explained by TRBJ2-7, so the J call may be wrong. The CDR3 extends over 18 amino acids. The V gene's germline CDR1 is LGHNA and CDR2 YNFKEQ. The CDR3 region has the DNA TGTGCCAGCAGCCAAGTTAGAACGACAGCCAGGGAGGTCCACGAGCAGTACTTC. Translated: CASSQVRTTAREVHEQYF.

The chain combines TRBV5-1 with TRBJ1-3; no clear D. Looked up from germline, CDR1 is SGHRS and CDR2 is YFSETQ. V was trimmed by 5 bases and J by 3 bases, leaving 9 bases between them. This CDR3 has 13 amino acids. CDR3 residues: CASRAGSGNTIYF. CDR3 nucleotide sequence: TGCGCCAGCAGGGCAGGAAGTGGAAACACCATATATTTT.

The CDR3 reads CASSLLSGAFQETQYF. The CDR3, as DNA: TGTGCCAGCAGTTTATTGTCAGGGGCCTTCCAAGAGACCCAGTACTTC. The chain couples TRBV28 to TRBJ2-5; D may be TRBD1 (6 bases). The CDR3 has 16 amino acids. In germline, CDR1 is MDHEN, CDR2 SYDVKM. Deletions cut 1 base from V and 1 base from J, with 13 bases between.

The V gene is TRBV27, the J gene TRBJ2-7, with a tentative D call TRBD1 (6 bases). The CDR3 length is 16 residues. Trimming removed 5 bases from V and 3 bases from J, with 20 bases in between. Germline loops: CDR1 MNHEY, CDR2 SMNVEV (reference sequence). The CDR3 is CASSKRQAMKVYEQYF. CDR3 DNA sequence: TGTGCCAGCAGTAAACGACAGGCTATGAAAGTCTACGAGCAGTACTTC.

The rearrangement links TRBV28 to TRBJ1-6; 7 nucleotides agree with TRBD1. The CDR3 totals 15 residues. The germline gives CDR1 MDHEN, CDR2 SYDVKM. Trimming cost V 6 bases and J 7 bases; bases outside gene matches: 9. This chain's CDR3 is CASSSPGTVNSPLHF. The DNA of the CDR3 is TGTGCCAGCAGCTCCCCCGGGACAGTCAATTCACCCCTCCACTTT.

In regard to this clone: The junction does not match germline at one end; this may be a read error. The V and J genes are TRBV9 and TRBJ2-5, with D tentatively TRBD1 (6 bases). This CDR3 is 10 amino acids long. The germline V gene has CDR1 SGDLS and CDR2 YYNGEE. The CDR3 DNA reads as TGTGCCAGCAGCCCAAGCCAGGGGAACTTC. Translating gives CASSPSQGNF.

The chain joins TRBV18 to TRBJ1-2; 9 bases align to TRBD1. Losses at the gene ends were 6 bases for V and 4 bases for J; bases not matched to a gene: 18. Per the germline V gene, CDR1 is KGHSH and CDR2 is LQKENI. The CDR3 runs 18 residues. In DNA form, the CDR3 reads TGTGCCAGCTCGCGGAAACCCGGACAGGGGATTTCAGTCTATGGCTACACCTTC. Encoded protein: CASSRKPGQGISVYGYTF.

The chain employs TRBV28 and TRBJ2-3; 7 nucleotides line up with TRBD2. The CDR3 is 16 residues long. Germline trimming cut 3 bases from V and 6 bases from J; bases unmatched to any gene: 12. CDR1 MDHEN and CDR2 SYDVKM come from the germline V gene. This CDR3 reads CASSFVTSAGRDTQYF. CDR3 DNA sequence: TGTGCCAGCAGTTTCGTAACTAGCGCGGGAAGGGATACGCAGTATTTT.

The V gene is TRBV19, the J gene TRBJ2-4, with 8 bases fitting TRBD2. This CDR3 has 17 residues. CDR1 is LNHDA, CDR2 SQIVND, per germline (reference sequence). V lost 7 bases to trimming and J lost 0 bases; unmatched junction nucleotides: 11. DNA of the CDR3: TGTGCCAGTACCGGGACTAGAGGACCTCTAGCCAAAAACATTCAGTACTTC. Its protein product is CASTGTRGPLAKNIQYF.

This clone was seen just once. The chain combines TRBV5-6 with TRBJ1-1; maybe TRBD1 (6 bases). V gave up 0 bases and J gave up 10 bases, with 16 bases separating them. The CDR3 runs 14 residues. Germline V CDR1 and CDR2: SGHDT, YYEEEE. The CDR3 here is CASSLEQGVWGAFF. DNA for the CDR3: TGTGCCAGCAGCTTGGAACAGGGCGTCTGGGGAGCTTTCTTT. Full variable domain (rest looked up from reference TRBV5-6 and TRBJ1-1): DAGVTQSPTHLIKTRGQQVTLRCSPKSGHDTVSWYQQALGQGPQFIFQYYEEEERQRGNFPDRFSGHQFPNYSSELNVNALLLGDSALYLCASSLEQGVWGAFFGQGTRLTVV.

The J gene is TRBJ2-1, the V gene TRBV5-4, with TRBD2 matching over 11 bases. Germline V gene lookup returns CDR1 SGHNT and CDR2 YYREEE (reference sequence). Losses at the gene ends were 4 bases for V and 2 bases for J; bases not matched to a gene: 14. This CDR3 has 19 residues. CDR3 coding DNA: TGTGCCAGCAGCGCCCCGGGTAGCGGGAGGGCTTTTACCTACAATGAGCAGTTCTTC. This encodes CASSAPGSGRAFTYNEQFF.

The rearrangement joins TRBV9 to TRBJ2-1; 11 bases agree with TRBD1. Germline V lookup: CDR1 SGDLS, CDR2 YYNGEE. The junction had 5 bases not matched to a gene; V was cut back by 4 bases and J by 5 bases. CDR3 length equals 15 residues. The CDR3, as DNA: TGTGCCAGCAGCTCTTGGGACAGGGGGGACAATGAGCAGTTCTTC. Translation gives CASSSWDRGDNEQFF.

This clone has only one observation. The chain links TRBV2 to TRBJ2-5, with TRBD1 matching over 8 bases. Trimming removed 5 bases from V and 4 bases from J; junction bases left unmatched: 9. This CDR3 is built from 15 residues. Per germline, CDR1 SNHLY and CDR2 FYNNEI. Here the CDR3 DNA reads TGTGCCAGCAGTCTTGGACAGGGAAGATCAGAGACCCAGTACTTC. Translating gives CASSLGQGRSETQYF.

This chain uses TRBV5-1 with TRBJ2-5, with 7 bases that match TRBD2. CDR3 size: 14 residues. J lost 4 bases, V lost 1 base, and 4 bases had no gene match. From germline, CDR1 is SGHRS and CDR2 YFSETQ. CDR3 residues: CASSLPGGGETQYF. CDR3 coding DNA: TGCGCCAGCAGCTTGCCTGGCGGGGGAGAGACCCAGTACTTC.

This rearrangement joins TRBV18 to TRBJ2-7; 10 positions match TRBD1. CDR1 KGHSH and CDR2 LQKENI come from the germline V gene. Trimming at V came to 4 bases and at J to 7 bases, leaving 7 bases not matched to a gene. The CDR3 extends over 14 amino acids. This CDR3 is CASSQTGGAGEQYF. DNA for the CDR3: TGTGCCAGCTCACAGACAGGGGGCGCGGGGGAGCAGTACTTC.

In its sample, this clone was seen a few times. The chain links TRBV19 to TRBJ2-1, with 8 positions matching TRBD2. The J segment lost 2 bases and the V segment lost 6 bases, leaving 3 bases of the junction unmatched. This CDR3 is 14 amino acids long. Germline V gene data show CDR1 as LNHDA and CDR2 as SQIVND (reference sequence). CDR3 DNA sequence: TGTGCCAGTAGCGGGAGGGCCCCCTACAATGAGCAGTTCTTC. It translates to CASSGRAPYNEQFF.

The chain combines TRBV29-1 with TRBJ1-2; D remains ambiguous. V dropped 2 bases and J dropped 8 bases, with 15 bases sitting between them. The CDR3 runs 13 residues. Germline CDR1 reads SQVTM; CDR2 reads ANQGSEA. This CDR3 reads CSVELPESKGYTF. As DNA, the CDR3 is TGCAGCGTTGAACTTCCAGAATCCAAAGGCTACACCTTC. The full variable domain, completed using reference TRBV29-1 and TRBJ1-2, is SAVISQKPSRDICQRGTSLTIQCQVDSQVTMMFWYRQQPGQSLTLIATANQGSEATYESGFVIDKFPISRPNLTFSTLTVSNMSPEDSSIYLCSVELPESKGYTFGSGTRLTVV.

This rearrangement joins TRBV7-3 to TRBJ2-1; tentatively, D is TRBD2 (5 bases). The CDR3 has 17 amino acids. V was cut by 1 base and J by 5 bases, with 18 bases left in between. Germline loops: CDR1 SGHTA, CDR2 FQGTGA. The CDR3 is CASSLIAGGDTDNEQFF. For the CDR3, the DNA is TGTGCCAGCAGCTTAATCGCGGGTGGAGACACCGACAATGAGCAGTTCTTC.

The chain joins TRBV6-1 to TRBJ2-7, with TRBD1 matching over 10 bases. V dropped 6 bases and J dropped 6; count of bases not matched to a gene: 5. Germline V gives CDR1 MNHNS, CDR2 SASEGT. This CDR3 is built from 13 residues. Here the CDR3 DNA reads TGTGCCAGCAGAAAGACAGGGGGCGTCGAGCAGTACTTC. It specifies CASRKTGGVEQYF.

The V gene is TRBV10-3, the J gene TRBJ2-4; 11 nucleotides match TRBD2. The CDR3 loop spans 15 amino acids. The V segment lost 10 bases and the J segment 8 bases; nucleotides outside the gene matches: 13. CDR1 is ENHRY, CDR2 SYGVKD, per germline. The CDR3 loop is CATARLAGGEDIQYF. CDR3 bases: TGTGCCACCGCCCGGCTAGCGGGAGGCGAGGACATTCAGTACTTC.

The chain couples TRBV25-1 to TRBJ1-2, with 8 bases aligning to TRBD1. Germline V CDR1 and CDR2: MGHDK, SYGVNS. Trimming at V came to 4 bases and at J to 7 bases, leaving 11 bases not matched to a gene. This CDR3 comprises 15 residues. The CDR3, as DNA: TGTGCCAGCAGTGGAAGACAGGGGCTATCGTCTGGCTACACCTTC. This encodes CASSGRQGLSSGYTF.

As DNA, the CDR3 is TGTGCCAGCAGCGGAACAGGGTGGGGCGAAAAACTGTTTTTT. Translation gives CASSGTGWGEKLFF. The chain uses TRBV27 and TRBJ1-4; D perhaps matches TRBD1 (6 bases). The length of the CDR3 is 14 residues. Germline CDR1 reads MNHEY; CDR2 reads SMNVEV (reference sequence). V was shortened by 6 bases and J by 8 bases, with 16 bases between the two germline ends.

The rearrangement uses TRBV4-3 and TRBJ2-3; a weak D match, TRBD2 (5 bases). In germline, CDR1 is LGHNA, CDR2 YSLEER. The V end lost 3 bases, the J end lost 2 bases, and 24 bases lay between the germline ends. The CDR3 covers 19 residues. CDR3 in DNA: TGCGCCAGCAGCCACGTGACTACGAGGAACCACACACACACAGATACGCAGTATTTT. It is translated as CASSHVTTRNHTHTDTQYF.

This sequence joins TRBV19 and TRBJ2-7; 14 nucleotides line up with TRBD2. The CDR3 consists of 15 residues. After removal of 5 bases from V and 6 bases from J, the junction contained 6 bases not matched to a gene. Germline values: CDR1 LNHDA, CDR2 SQIVND (reference sequence). The CDR3 sequence is CASSPPGLAGAEQYF. The CDR3 DNA follows: TGTGCCAGTAGTCCCCCGGGACTAGCGGGAGCCGAGCAGTACTTC.

The rearrangement links TRBV21-1 to TRBJ1-1; the D segment call TRBD1 is taken from the table without a DNA check. TRBV21-1 is a pseudogene. The CDR3 covers 13 residues. As DNA, the CDR3 is TGTGCCAGCAGCGTGACAGGTCTCACTGAAGCTTTCTTT. Protein: CASSVTGLTEAFF.

The chain couples TRBV2 to TRBJ1-2, with D possibly TRBD1 on 6 matching bases. This CDR3 comprises 14 residues. CDR1 is SNHLY and CDR2 is FYNNEI in the germline V gene. Trimming removed 8 bases at V and 0 bases at J, with 13 bases between. CDR3 amino acids: CASQRDKTNYGYTF. DNA of the CDR3: TGTGCCAGCCAGCGGGACAAGACTAACTATGGCTACACCTTC.

J is TRBJ2-7 and V is TRBV5-6; TRBD2 matches at 8 bases. The CDR3 totals 18 residues. The germline V gene encodes CDR1 SGHDT and CDR2 YYEEEE. With 9 bases clipped from V and 2 bases from J, the junction kept 22 bases outside the gene matches. The CDR3 DNA follows: TGTGCCAACCCGACGGGCCAAATTCCGCTAGCGGGCCCCTACGAGCAGTACTTC. This translates into CANPTGQIPLAGPYEQYF.

The gene calls are TRBV28 and TRBJ2-7; 11 nucleotides agree with TRBD2. V shed 3 bases, J shed 2 bases, and the junction held 9 bases outside the gene matches. The CDR3 runs to 17 residues. Germline CDR1 reads MDHEN; CDR2 reads SYDVKM. In DNA, the CDR3 is TGTGCCAGCAGTTTTCAGGGACTAGCGGTACTCGCCTACGAGCAGTACTTC. It codes for CASSFQGLAVLAYEQYF.

The chain combines TRBV7-3 with TRBJ1-2; 10 bases map to TRBD1. V trimming: 4 bases; J trimming: 9 bases; junction bases outside the gene matches: 5. Per the germline V gene, CDR1 is SGHTA and CDR2 is FQGTGA. The CDR3 length is 13 residues. The CDR3 bases are TGTGCCAGCAGCTCCCCGGGACAGGGGAGCTACACCTTC. Amino acid sequence: CASSSPGQGSYTF.

The CDR3 coding sequence is TGTGCCAGCAGTCCACTACAGGGAATAGGCACTGAAGCTTTCTTT. Amino acids: CASSPLQGIGTEAFF. The chain uses TRBV28 and TRBJ1-1, with a weak D call TRBD1 (6 bases). Germline V lookup: CDR1 MDHEN, CDR2 SYDVKM. The CDR3 spans 15 residues. Trimming shortened V by 5 bases and J by 4 bases, and 17 bases separated the two germline ends.